This entry lists 5 T cell receptor beta chains sequenced from one sample in a study of response to subunit inactivated influenza vaccine. MiXCR, run by TCRdb on the RT-PCR reads, gives a single entry per CDR3 protein. The sample yields fewer than 700,000 distinct CDR3 sequences, 10% to 15% seen once. The starting material was PBMCs from blood, obtained about 6 weeks after vaccination. Receptors were obtained from a man aged 45-65 years who received an inactivated influenza vaccine.

The V and J genes are TRBV14 and TRBJ2-1; 11 bases agree with TRBD2. CDR3 length: 16 amino acids. The germline V gene encodes CDR1 SGHDN and CDR2 FVKESK. J gave up 3 bases and V 6 bases, and 7 bases lay outside the gene matches. The CDR3 DNA sequence: TGTGCCAGCAGTGTCGGGACTAGCGGACGCTACAATGAGCAGTTCTTC. Translating it yields CASSVGTSGRYNEQFF.

The DNA of the CDR3 is TGTGCCAGCAGCCGCAGAAAAGGGACTAGCGGGGGAACCGAAAATGAGCAGTTCTTC. Protein sequence: CASSRRKGTSGGTENEQFF. This chain links TRBV6-1 with TRBJ2-1; 14 bases are a match to TRBD2. With V trimmed by 6 bases and J by 7 bases, 17 bases remained unmatched. The germline V gene encodes CDR1 MNHNS and CDR2 SASEGT. The CDR3 contains 19 residues.

This sequence joins TRBV29-1 and TRBJ2-2; D unresolved. CDR3 length: 14 amino acids. CDR1 is SQVTM and CDR2 is ANQGSEA in the germline V gene. The V gene lost 3 bases and the J gene lost 4 bases, with 12 bases spanning the gap. CDR3 region: CSVEDGLGTGELFF. The CDR3, as DNA: TGCAGCGTTGAGGACGGGCTCGGCACCGGGGAGCTGTTTTTT.

This clonotype has just a few counts. The V and J genes are TRBV4-3 and TRBJ2-3; D unresolved. The CDR3 has 15 amino acids. The V end was cut by 0 bases, the J end by 4 bases, with 11 bases between. Germline V CDR1 and CDR2: LGHNA, YSLEER. DNA for the CDR3: TGCGCCAGCAGCCAAGATCCTGGTCGCCCAGATACGCAGTATTTT. It yields the protein CASSQDPGRPDTQYF.

The chain links TRBV5-1 to TRBJ2-5, with 8 bases matching TRBD2. Germline V gene lookup returns CDR1 SGHRS and CDR2 YFSETQ. The trim removed 1 base at V and 3 bases at J, leaving 5 bases unmatched. This CDR3 contains 15 residues. The CDR3 DNA reads TGCGCCAGCAGCTTGCGGGGGGGCCCCGAAGAGACCCAGTACTTC. Amino acids: CASSLRGGPEETQYF.